This T cell receptor (beta chain) was found in a study of long-term antiretroviral therapy in people with HIV. Version v3.0 of the immunoSEQ assay ran at survey level. Profiled with immunoSEQ multiplex PCR; TCRdb holds only in-frame clones, not every one. The repertoire holds tens of thousands of clones, with 70% to 90% as singletons. The CDR3 is 14 residues long. The ends were cut back, 1 base at V and 3 bases at J, with 7 bases in the middle. Germline V gene data show CDR1 as SGHRS and CDR2 as YFSETQ. The sample here was unsorted PBMCs, taken 0.6 years after starting antiretroviral therapy. The chain joins TRBV5-1 to TRBJ1-4; the D gene is possibly TRBD1 (6 bases). The clonotype originates from a man aged 55 to 70 with HIV. CDR3 in amino acids: CASSLSGANEKLFF. DNA for the CDR3: TGCGCCAGCAGCTTGTCAGGGGCTAATGAAAAACTGTTTTTT.